The clone carrying this T cell receptor beta chain was counted many times. Its antigen is unidentified. Germline V lookup: CDR1 DFQATT, CDR2 SNEGSKA (reference sequence). J was trimmed by 5 bases and V by 6 bases; bases with no gene match: 7. The CDR3 loop spans 13 amino acids. The entry originates in a study of T cells in Graves' hyperthyroidism and ophthalmopathy. General study findings and limits: Ophthalmopathy prediction by the model preceded onset by a median about 6.3 months.

Clinical symptoms, serum thyroxine, TRAb, thyroid ultrasound and orbital computed tomography informed diagnoses. RNA transcripts yielded amplified TCR beta CDR3 regions. HTBI primers were employed in a first-round RT-PCR of the TCR CDR3. TCRdb processed the multiplex PCR reads anew with MiXCR; each CDR3 protein has one entry. The table lists about 500,000 distinct CDR3 sequences, 15% to 20% of them singletons, with about 31% in the top ten. The rearrangement joins TRBV20-1 to TRBJ2-5; TRBD2 agrees at 9 bases. The sequence came from a woman under 40 with Graves' ophthalmopathy. Input material: blood. The CDR3 loop is CSALAGTVETQYF. Written as DNA, the CDR3 is TGCAGTGCCCTAGCGGGAACCGTGGAGACCCAGTACTTC.